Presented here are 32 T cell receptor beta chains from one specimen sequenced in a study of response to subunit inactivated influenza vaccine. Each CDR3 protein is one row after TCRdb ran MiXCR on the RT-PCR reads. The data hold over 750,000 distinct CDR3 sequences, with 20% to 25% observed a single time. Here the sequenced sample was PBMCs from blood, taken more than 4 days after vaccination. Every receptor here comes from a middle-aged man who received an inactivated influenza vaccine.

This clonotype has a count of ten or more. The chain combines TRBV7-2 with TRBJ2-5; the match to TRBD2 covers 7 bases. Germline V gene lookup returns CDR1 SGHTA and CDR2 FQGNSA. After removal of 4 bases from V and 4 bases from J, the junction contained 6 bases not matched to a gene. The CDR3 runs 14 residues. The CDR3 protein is CASSSNAGAETQYF. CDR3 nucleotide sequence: TGTGCCAGCAGCTCTAATGCGGGAGCAGAGACCCAGTACTTC.

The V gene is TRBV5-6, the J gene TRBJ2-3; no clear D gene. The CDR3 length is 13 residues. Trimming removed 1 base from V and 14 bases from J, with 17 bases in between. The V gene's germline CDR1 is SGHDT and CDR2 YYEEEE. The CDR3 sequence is CASSLLAGPTVYF. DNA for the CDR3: TGTGCCAGCAGCTTGTTGGCAGGCCCAACGGTGTATTTT.

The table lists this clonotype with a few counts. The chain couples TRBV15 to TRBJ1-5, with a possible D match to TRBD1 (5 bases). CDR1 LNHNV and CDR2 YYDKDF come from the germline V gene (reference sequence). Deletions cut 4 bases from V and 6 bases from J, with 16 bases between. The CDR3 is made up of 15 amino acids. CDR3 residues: CATSNQTVVGQPQHF. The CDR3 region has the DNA TGTGCCACCAGCAATCAGACAGTTGTAGGTCAGCCCCAGCATTTT.

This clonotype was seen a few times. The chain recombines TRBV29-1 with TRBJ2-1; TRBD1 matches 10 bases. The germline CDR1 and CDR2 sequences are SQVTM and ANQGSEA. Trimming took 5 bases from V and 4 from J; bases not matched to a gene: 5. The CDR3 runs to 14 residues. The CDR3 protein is CSVFGQGGYNEQFF. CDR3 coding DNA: TGCAGCGTTTTTGGACAGGGGGGATACAATGAGCAGTTCTTC.

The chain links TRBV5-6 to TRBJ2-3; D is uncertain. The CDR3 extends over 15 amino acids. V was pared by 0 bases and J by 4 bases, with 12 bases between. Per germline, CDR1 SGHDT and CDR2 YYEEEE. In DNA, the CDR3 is TGTGCCAGCAGCTTGGGACTCCGAATCGCAGATACGCAGTATTTT. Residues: CASSLGLRIADTQYF.

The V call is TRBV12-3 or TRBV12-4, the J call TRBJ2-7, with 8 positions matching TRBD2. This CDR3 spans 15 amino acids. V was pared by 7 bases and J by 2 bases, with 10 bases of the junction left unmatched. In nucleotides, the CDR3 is TGTGCCAGCAACCCTCACGGGGGGGTCACCTACGAGCAGTACTTC. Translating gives CASNPHGGVTYEQYF.

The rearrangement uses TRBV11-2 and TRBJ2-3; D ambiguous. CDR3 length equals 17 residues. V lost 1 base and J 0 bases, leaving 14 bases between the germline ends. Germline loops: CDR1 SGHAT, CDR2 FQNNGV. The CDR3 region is CASSLVISRLSTDTQYF. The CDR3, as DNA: TGTGCCAGCAGCTTAGTAATCTCACGGCTTAGCACAGATACGCAGTATTTT. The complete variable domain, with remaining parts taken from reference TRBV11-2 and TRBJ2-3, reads EAGVAQSPRYKIIEKRQSVAFWCNPISGHATLYWYQQILGQGPKLLIQFQNNGVVDDSQLPKDRFSAERLKGVDSTLKIQPAKLEDSAVYLCASSLVISRLSTDTQYFGPGTRLTVL.

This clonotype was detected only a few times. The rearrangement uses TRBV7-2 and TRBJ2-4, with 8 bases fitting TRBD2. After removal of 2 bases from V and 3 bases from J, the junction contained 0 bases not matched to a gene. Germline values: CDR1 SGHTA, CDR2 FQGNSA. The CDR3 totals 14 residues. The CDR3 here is CASSLTSGKNIQYF. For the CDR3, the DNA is TGTGCCAGCAGCTTAACTAGCGGCAAAAACATTCAGTACTTC. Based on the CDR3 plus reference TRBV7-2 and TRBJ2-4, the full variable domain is GAGVSQSPSNKVTEKGKDVELRCDPISGHTALYWYRQSLGQGLEFLIYFQGNSAPDKSGLPSDRFSAERTGGSVSTLTIQRTQQEDSAVYLCASSLTSGKNIQYFGAGTRLSVL.

The CDR3 DNA reads TGTGCCAGCAGCCGACTCCGGGGGCTGACAGATACGCAGTATTTT. Residues: CASSRLRGLTDTQYF. V gene TRBV3-1 combines with J gene TRBJ2-3, with D tentatively TRBD1 or TRBD2 (6 bases each). The CDR3 covers 15 residues. Looked up from germline, CDR1 is LGHDT and CDR2 is YNNKEL (reference sequence). V dropped 4 bases and J dropped 3 bases, with 14 bases sitting between them.

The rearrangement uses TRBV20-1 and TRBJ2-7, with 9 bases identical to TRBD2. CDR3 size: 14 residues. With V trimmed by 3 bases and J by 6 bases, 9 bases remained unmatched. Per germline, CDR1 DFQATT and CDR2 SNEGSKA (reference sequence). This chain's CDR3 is CSARGLAGRGEQYF. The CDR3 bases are TGCAGTGCTAGGGGCCTAGCGGGGAGGGGCGAGCAGTACTTC.

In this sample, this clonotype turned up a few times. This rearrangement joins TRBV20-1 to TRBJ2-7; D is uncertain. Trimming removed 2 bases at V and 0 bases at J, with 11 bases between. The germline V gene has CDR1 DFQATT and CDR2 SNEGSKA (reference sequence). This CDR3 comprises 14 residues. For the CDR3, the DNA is TGCAGTGCTAGACCGGTCACTTTCTCCTACGAGCAGTACTTC. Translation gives CSARPVTFSYEQYF.

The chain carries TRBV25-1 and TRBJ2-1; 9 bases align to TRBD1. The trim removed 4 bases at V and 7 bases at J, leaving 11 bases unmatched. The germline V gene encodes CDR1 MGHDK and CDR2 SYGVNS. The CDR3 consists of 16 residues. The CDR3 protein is CASSARDRAMGNEQFF. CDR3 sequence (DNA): TGTGCCAGCAGTGCCCGGGACAGGGCCATGGGAAATGAGCAGTTCTTC.

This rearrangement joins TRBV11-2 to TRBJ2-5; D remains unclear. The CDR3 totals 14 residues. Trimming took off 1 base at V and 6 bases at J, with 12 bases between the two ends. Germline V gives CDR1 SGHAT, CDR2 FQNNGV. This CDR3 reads CASSLVGAVQTQYF. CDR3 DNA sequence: TGTGCCAGCAGCTTAGTGGGCGCGGTCCAGACCCAGTACTTC.

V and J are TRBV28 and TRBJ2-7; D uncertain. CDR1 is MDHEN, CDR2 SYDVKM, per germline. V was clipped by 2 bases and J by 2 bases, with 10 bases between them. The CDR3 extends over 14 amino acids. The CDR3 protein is CASSLVSGAYEQYF. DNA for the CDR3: TGTGCCAGCAGTTTAGTGTCGGGTGCCTACGAGCAGTACTTC.

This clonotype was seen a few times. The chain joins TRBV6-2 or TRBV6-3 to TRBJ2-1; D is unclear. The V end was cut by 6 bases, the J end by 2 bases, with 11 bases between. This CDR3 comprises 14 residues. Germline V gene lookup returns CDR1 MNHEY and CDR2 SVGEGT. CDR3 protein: CASRGMGTYNEQFF. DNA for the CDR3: TGTGCCAGCAGGGGGATGGGCACCTACAATGAGCAGTTCTTC.

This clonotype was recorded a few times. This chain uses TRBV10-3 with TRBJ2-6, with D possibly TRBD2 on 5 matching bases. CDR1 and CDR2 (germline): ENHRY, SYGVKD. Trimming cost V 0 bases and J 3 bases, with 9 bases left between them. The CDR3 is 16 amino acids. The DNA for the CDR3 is TGTGCCATCAGTGAGTCGGACTGGGGTGGGGCCAACGTCCTGACTTTC. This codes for CAISESDWGGANVLTF.

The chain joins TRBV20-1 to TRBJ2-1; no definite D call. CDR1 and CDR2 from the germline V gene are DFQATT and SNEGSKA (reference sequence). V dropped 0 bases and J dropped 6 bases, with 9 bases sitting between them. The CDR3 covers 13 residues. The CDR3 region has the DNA TGCAGTGCTAGAGATCCCGTGGCCAATGAGCAGTTCTTC. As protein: CSARDPVANEQFF.

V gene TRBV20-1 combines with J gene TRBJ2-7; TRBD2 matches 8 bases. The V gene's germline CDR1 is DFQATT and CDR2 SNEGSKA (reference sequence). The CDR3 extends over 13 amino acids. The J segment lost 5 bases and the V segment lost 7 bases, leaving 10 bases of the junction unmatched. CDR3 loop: CSVRGAGGDEQYF. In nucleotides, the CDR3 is TGCAGTGTCCGGGGGGCGGGGGGAGACGAGCAGTACTTC.

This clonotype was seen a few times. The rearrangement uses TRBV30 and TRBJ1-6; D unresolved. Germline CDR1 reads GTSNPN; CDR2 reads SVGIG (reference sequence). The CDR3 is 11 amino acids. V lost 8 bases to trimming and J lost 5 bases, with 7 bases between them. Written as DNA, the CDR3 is TGTGCCGGCGGGGATAATTCACCCCTCCACTTT. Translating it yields CAGGDNSPLHF.

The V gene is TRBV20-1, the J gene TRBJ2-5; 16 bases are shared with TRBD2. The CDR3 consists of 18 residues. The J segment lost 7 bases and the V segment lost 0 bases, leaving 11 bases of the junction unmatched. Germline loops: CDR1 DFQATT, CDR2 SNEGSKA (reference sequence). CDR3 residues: CSARDRLGLAGGPGTQYF. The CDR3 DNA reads TGCAGTGCTAGAGATCGTTTGGGACTAGCGGGGGGGCCTGGGACCCAGTACTTC.

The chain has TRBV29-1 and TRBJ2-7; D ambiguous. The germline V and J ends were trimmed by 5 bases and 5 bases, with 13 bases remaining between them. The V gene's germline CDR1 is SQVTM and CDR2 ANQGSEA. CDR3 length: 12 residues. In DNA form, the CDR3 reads TGCAGCGTTATCGTCCTTGGTAACGAGCAGTACTTC. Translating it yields CSVIVLGNEQYF.

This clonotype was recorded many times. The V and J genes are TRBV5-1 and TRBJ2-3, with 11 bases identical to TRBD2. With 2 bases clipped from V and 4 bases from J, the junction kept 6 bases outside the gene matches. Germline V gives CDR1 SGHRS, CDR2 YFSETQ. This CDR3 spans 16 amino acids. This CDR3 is CASSLHSGRAPDTQYF. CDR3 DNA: TGCGCCAGCAGCTTACATAGCGGGAGGGCCCCAGATACGCAGTATTTT.

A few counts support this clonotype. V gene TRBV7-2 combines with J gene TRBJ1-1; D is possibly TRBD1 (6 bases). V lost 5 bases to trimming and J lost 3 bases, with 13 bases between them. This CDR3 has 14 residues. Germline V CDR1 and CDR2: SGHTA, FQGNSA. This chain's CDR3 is CASSPTGHHTEAFF. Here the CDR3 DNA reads TGTGCCAGCAGCCCAACAGGGCACCACACTGAAGCTTTCTTT.

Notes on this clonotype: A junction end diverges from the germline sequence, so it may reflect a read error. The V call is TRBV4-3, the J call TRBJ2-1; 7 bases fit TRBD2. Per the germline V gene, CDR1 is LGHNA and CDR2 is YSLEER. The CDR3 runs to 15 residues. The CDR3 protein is CASSQERGGYNEQFF. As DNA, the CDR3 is TGTGCCAGCAGCCAAGAGCGCGGGGGCTACAATGAGCAGTTCTTC.

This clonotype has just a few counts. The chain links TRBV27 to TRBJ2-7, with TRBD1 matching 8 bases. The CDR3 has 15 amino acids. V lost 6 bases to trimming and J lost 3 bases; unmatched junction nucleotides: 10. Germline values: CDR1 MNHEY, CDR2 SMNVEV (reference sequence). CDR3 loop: CASSRLRDRNYEQYF. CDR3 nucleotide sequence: TGTGCCAGCAGCCGCCTCCGGGACAGGAACTACGAGCAGTACTTC.

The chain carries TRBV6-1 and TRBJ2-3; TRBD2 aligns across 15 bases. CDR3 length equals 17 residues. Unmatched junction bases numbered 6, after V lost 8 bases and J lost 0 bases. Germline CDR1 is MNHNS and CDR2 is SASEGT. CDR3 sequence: CASEGLAGGRSTDTQYF. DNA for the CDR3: TGTGCCAGCGAGGGACTAGCGGGGGGCCGGAGCACAGATACGCAGTATTTT.

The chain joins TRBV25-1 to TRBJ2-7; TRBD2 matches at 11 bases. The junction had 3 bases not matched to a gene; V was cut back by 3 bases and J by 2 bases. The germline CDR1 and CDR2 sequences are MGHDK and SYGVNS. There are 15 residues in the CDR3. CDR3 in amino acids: CASSEGTSGAYEQYF. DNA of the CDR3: TGTGCCAGCAGTGAGGGGACTAGCGGAGCCTACGAGCAGTACTTC.

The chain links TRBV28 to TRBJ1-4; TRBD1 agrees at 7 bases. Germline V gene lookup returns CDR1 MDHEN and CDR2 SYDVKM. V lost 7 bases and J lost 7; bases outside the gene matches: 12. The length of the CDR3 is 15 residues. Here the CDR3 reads CASTRSTGRGEKLFF. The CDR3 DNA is TGTGCCAGCACCAGATCGACAGGGCGGGGTGAAAAACTGTTTTTT.

The CDR3 sequence is CSVVAPHGRTYGYTF. The DNA for the CDR3 is TGCAGCGTTGTGGCCCCCCATGGCCGTACCTATGGCTACACCTTC. This rearrangement joins TRBV29-1 to TRBJ1-2; D unresolved. V was pared by 4 bases and J by 4 bases, with 19 bases between. Germline CDR1 SQVTM, CDR2 ANQGSEA. The CDR3 covers 15 residues.

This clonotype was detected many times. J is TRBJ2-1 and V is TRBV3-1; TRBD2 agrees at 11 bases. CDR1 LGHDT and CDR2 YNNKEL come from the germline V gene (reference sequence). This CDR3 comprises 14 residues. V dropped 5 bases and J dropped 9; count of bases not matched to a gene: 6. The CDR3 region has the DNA TGTGCCAGCAGCTCATACCTAGCGGGAGGTGAGCAGTTCTTC. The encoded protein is CASSSYLAGGEQFF.

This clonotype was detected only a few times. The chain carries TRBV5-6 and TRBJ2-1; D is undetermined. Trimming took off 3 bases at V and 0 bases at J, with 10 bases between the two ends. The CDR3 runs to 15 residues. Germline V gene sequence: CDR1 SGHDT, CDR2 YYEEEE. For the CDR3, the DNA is TGTGCCAGCAGCTCTCTGGACCGCTCCTACAATGAGCAGTTCTTC. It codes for CASSSLDRSYNEQFF.

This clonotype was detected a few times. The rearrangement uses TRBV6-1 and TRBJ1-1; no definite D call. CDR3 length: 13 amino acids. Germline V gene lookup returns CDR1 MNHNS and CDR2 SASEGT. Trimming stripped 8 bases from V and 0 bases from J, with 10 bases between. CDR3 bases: TGTGCCAGCTATCTTAGGATGAACACTGAAGCTTTCTTT. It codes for CASYLRMNTEAFF.